A selection of T cell receptor beta chains follows, all from one sample in a study of PD-1 blockade in classical Hodgkin lymphoma. Libraries were prepared by immunoSEQ multiplex PCR; TCRdb keeps only in-frame clonotypes and omits some of them. The table has roughly 94,000 clones, approximately 94% seen once. This sample comprised peripheral blood mononuclear cells (PBMCs), obtained before the fourth cycle of nivolumab. The receptors stem from a human donor with classical Hodgkin lymphoma. CDR3s include the opening cysteine and the closing phenylalanine or tryptophan. D genes are given only for firm matches. Clone size is not always given. Where it is, it says once, few, many or a class for expanded clones.

DNA	CDR3	V	J	D	size
TGTGTCAGAAGCTTAGCGCCTCAATTTGGGCCAGGGAAATGTTCTGGCTACACCTTC	CVRSLAPQFGPGKCSGYTF	TRBV7-5	TRBJ1-2	NA	NA
TGCAGTGCTCCAGCTAGAGGCACGCAGTTCTTC	CSAPARGTQFF	TRBV20-1	TRBJ2-1	NA	NA
TGCGCCAGCAGCCCCGGCGGGTTTTCGGGGAACACTGAAGCTTTCTTT	CASSPGGFSGNTEAFF	TRBV5-1	TRBJ1-1	NA	NA
TGTGCCAGCAGCTTGCAACGCGGGAGGGCCTCCACCGGGGAGCTGTTTTTT	CASSLQRGRASTGELFF	TRBV7-6	TRBJ2-2	TRBD2	NA
TGTGCCAGCAGTGCCGCTAGGGGGGCTAATGAAAAACTGTTTTTT	CASSAARGANEKLFF	TRBV25-1	TRBJ1-4	NA	NA
TGTGCCAGCAGCTATGAAATCCTAGTAGGACCCTTGAATGAGCAGTTCTTC	CASSYEILVGPLNEQFF	TRBV5-6	TRBJ2-1	NA	NA
TGTGCCAGTAAAACAGGGTTTCAGCCCCAGCATTTT	CASKTGFQPQHF	TRBV19	TRBJ1-5	NA	few
TGTGCCAGCAGCTTGGTTAAGGGGGGGGTAGAGACCCAGTACTTC	CASSLVKGGVETQYF	TRBV5-4	TRBJ2-5	NA	NA
TGTGCCAGCAGCCCGGGGGACAGGGAGGGCTATGGCTACACCTTC	CASSPGDREGYGYTF	TRBV9	TRBJ1-2	TRBD1	NA
TGTGCCAGCAGTTTATTGGAGGGGACTAGCGGAACCGGGGAGCTGTTTTTT	CASSLLEGTSGTGELFF	TRBV28	TRBJ2-2	TRBD2	NA
TGTGCCAGCACCCGGACCGGGGAGCTGTTTTTT	CASTRTGELFF	TRBV6-6	TRBJ2-2	NA	NA
TGTGCCAGCAGCTTAGAGATGGACAGGTGGACTGAAGCTTTCTTT	CASSLEMDRWTEAFF	TRBV13	TRBJ1-1	TRBD1	NA
TGTGCCAGCAGCTTATTTACAGGGGGCCTCGCCTATGGCTACACCTTC	CASSLFTGGLAYGYTF	TRBV13	TRBJ1-2	TRBD1	NA
TGTGCCAGCAGCTTAAAGGGTCCCCAAGAGACCCAGTACTTC	CASSLKGPQETQYF	TRBV7-9	TRBJ2-5	NA	NA
TGTGCCAGCAGCTTACGAGGGAGGATGGGCACAGATACGCAGTATTTT	CASSLRGRMGTDTQYF	TRBV7-2	TRBJ2-3	NA	NA
TGTGCCAGCAGAAGACAGGCCGGGGAGCTGTTTTTT	CASRRQAGELFF	TRBV6-5	TRBJ2-2	NA	NA
TGTGCCAGCAGTTTATACCGGGACAGTTACGAGCAGTACTTC	CASSLYRDSYEQYF	TRBV27	TRBJ2-7	TRBD1	once
TGTGCCAGCAGTTCCCTCCCCGGGACAACTTGGGGCTACACCTTC	CASSSLPGTTWGYTF	TRBV28	TRBJ1-2	NA	NA
TGCGCCAGCAGCTTATACCAGGGGGACCAAGAGACCCAGTACTTC	CASSLYQGDQETQYF	TRBV5-1	TRBJ2-5	TRBD1	NA
TGTGCCATCAGTGAGTCCCAGGGGTCAGAGACCCAGTACTTC	CAISESQGSETQYF	TRBV10-3	TRBJ2-5	NA	NA
TGTGCCAGCAGCCTGGTTTTGTGCAGGGGGCGATATGGCTACACCTTC	CASSLVLCRGRYGYTF	TRBV21-1	TRBJ1-2	NA	NA
TGTGCCAGCAGCTTAACCGGGGGGCACCAAGATACGCAGTATTTT	CASSLTGGHQDTQYF	TRBV7-3	TRBJ2-3	NA	NA
TGTGCCAGCAGTGAGAGGGGAGGCTATGGCTACACCTTC	CASSERGGYGYTF	TRBV6-1	TRBJ1-2	NA	NA
TGTGCCAGCAGTTATTTCGGAAACTCCTACGAGCAGTACTTC	CASSYFGNSYEQYF	TRBV6-5	TRBJ2-7	NA	NA
TGTGCCAGCAGGAGATTATCGGGACTAGCGGGAGTAAGAGAGCAGTACTTC	CASRRLSGLAGVREQYF	TRBV7-8	TRBJ2-7	TRBD2	NA
TGCGCCAGCAGCTTCCAGCCGAACACTGAAGCTTTCTTT	CASSFQPNTEAFF	TRBV5-1	TRBJ1-1	NA	once
TGTGCCAGCAGTTTATCGGCAGGGCACTACGAGCAGTACTTC	CASSLSAGHYEQYF	TRBV28	TRBJ2-7	NA	NA
TGTGCCAGCAGCCCAACAGTAGCAAATCAGCCCCAGCATTTT	CASSPTVANQPQHF	TRBV4-2	TRBJ1-5	NA	NA
TGTGCCAGCAGCCCCCGAGACAACTACGAGCAGTACTTC	CASSPRDNYEQYF	TRBV7-9	TRBJ2-7	NA	NA
TGTGCCAGCACCAGGGACGGGTACAATGAGCAGTTCTTC	CASTRDGYNEQFF	TRBV27	TRBJ2-1	NA	few
TGTGCCAGCAGTTCCATGGGTTACGAGCAGTACTTC	CASSSMGYEQYF	TRBV6-5	TRBJ2-7	NA	NA